Given below is one TCR beta chain in context. Its specificity is unknown. The entry originates in a study of cytomegalovirus exposure and HLA in healthy donors. Regarding the study as a whole: Most TCRs appeared rarely, but some public TCRs recurred in many donors.

CDR1 SGHDT and CDR2 YYEEEE come from the germline V gene. The junction had 10 bases not matched to a gene; V was cut back by 7 bases and J by 6 bases. CDR3 size: 14 residues. Data came from immunoSEQ multiplex PCR; TCRdb stores just in-frame clones and leaves some out. The table records around 400,000 clones, around 86% of them present only once. V and J are TRBV5-6 and TRBJ2-4; 7 bases map to TRBD1. The clonotype comes from a woman younger than 35 in good health and CMV-seronegative. The sample comprised PBMCs. The CDR3 region has the DNA TGTGCCAGCCGTGCTAGGGGGCGCGGAAACATTCAGTACTTC. It encodes CASRARGRGNIQYF. Together with reference TRBV5-6 and TRBJ2-4, the CDR3 gives the full variable domain: DAGVTQSPTHLIKTRGQQVTLRCSPKSGHDTVSWYQQALGQGPQFIFQYYEEEERQRGNFPDRFSGHQFPNYSSELNVNALLLGDSALYLCASRARGRGNIQYFGAGTRLSVL.